The rows below give T cell receptor beta chains drawn from one sample of a study of human T cells and chemical hapten exposure. MiXCR, applied by TCRdb to the RACE reads, yields one record per CDR3 protein. The sample consists of approximately 80,000 distinct CDR3 sequences, 7.5% to 9.5% of them appearing once. Sequencing was performed on whole blood, taken in connection with sensitization to the hapten diphenylcyclopropenone (DPC). Receptors were obtained from a woman younger than 45 with alopecia areata. Some clones in this sample may be carry-over from other donors' samples. Both conserved end residues are part of each CDR3. The D gene is left open where the match is weak. The size field is filled for only some rows; it gives once, few, many or a size class.

cdr3_nt cdr3_aa clone_size d_call j_call v_call
TGCAGCGTTCGCCTAGCGGGGAGGACAGATACGCAGTATTTT CSVRLAGRTDTQYF many TRBD2 TRBJ2-3 TRBV29-1
TGCAGTGCCCCGGGGCCGGGAAACACAGATACGCAGTATTTT CSAPGPGNTDTQYF many - TRBJ2-3 TRBV20-1
TGTGCCAGCAGCTTACGCGCCCGAGACACCCACCCAGAAGCTTTCTTT CASSLRARDTHPEAFF many - TRBJ1-1 TRBV7-9
TGTGCCAGCAGCCAAGGGCAATACTCCGGGGAGCTGTTTTTT CASSQGQYSGELFF - - TRBJ2-2 TRBV3-1
TGCGCCAGCAGCCCCCCTAGCGTCGTGCAGTTCTTC CASSPPSVVQFF few - TRBJ2-1 TRBV5-1
TGCAGTGCCCCGGGACAGGGCTACGAGCAGTACTTC CSAPGQGYEQYF many TRBD1 TRBJ2-7 TRBV20-1
TGCAGCGTTGATGCGACGGTCTATGGCTACACCTTC CSVDATVYGYTF few - TRBJ1-2 TRBV29-1
TGCAGCGTTGAGGTTAGGAACACTGAAGCTTTCTTT CSVEVRNTEAFF few - TRBJ1-1 TRBV29-1
TGCAGCGTTGTTGGGACAGGGAACGAGCAGTACTTC CSVVGTGNEQYF - TRBD1 TRBJ2-7 TRBV29-1
TGTGCCAGCAGTTTGGGGACAGCCTACGAGCAGTACTTC CASSLGTAYEQYF many TRBD1 TRBJ2-7 TRBV27
TGCAGTGCCCGACGGGATACGCAGTATTTT CSARRDTQYF many - TRBJ2-3 TRBV20-1
TGTGCCAGCAGCTTAGACAGGGGAACGAACTATGGCTACACCTTC CASSLDRGTNYGYTF few TRBD1 TRBJ1-2 TRBV7-8
TGTGCCAGTCATATCAGGAGTAACACTGAAGCTTTCTTT CASHIRSNTEAFF - - TRBJ1-1 TRBV6-5
TGTGCCAGCAGCTTAGGAGTTTCGGGGGGGCCGCAAGAGACCCAGTACTTC CASSLGVSGGPQETQYF - TRBD2 TRBJ2-5 TRBV7-6
TGTGCCAGCAGCCAAGATGCCAGGACCCTGAACACTGAAGCTTTCTTT CASSQDARTLNTEAFF - - TRBJ1-1 TRBV4-2
TGTGCCAGCAGTTTCACCCTCGAAACTGAAGCTTTCTTT CASSFTLETEAFF many - TRBJ1-1 TRBV12-3/TRBV12-4
TGTGCCAGCAGCGCCTCGACACCCCTGGAACCCCACGAGCAGTACTTC CASSASTPLEPHEQYF - - TRBJ2-7 TRBV13
TGCAGCCCCCGACTAGCGGGGAGATACAATGAGCAGTTCTTC CSPRLAGRYNEQFF few TRBD2 TRBJ2-1 TRBV29-1
TGTGCCAGCAGTTGGGGCGGATTGAACACTGAAGCTTTCTTT CASSWGGLNTEAFF many - TRBJ1-1 TRBV6-5
TGTGCCATCAGTAGACAGGGTCGGAATGAGCAGTTCTTC CAISRQGRNEQFF many TRBD1 TRBJ2-1 TRBV10-3
TGTGCCAGCACCCCCAGAGGCCAAGGCACAGATACGCAGTATTTT CASTPRGQGTDTQYF few - TRBJ2-3 TRBV6-5
TGTGCCAGCAGTTACTCCGGGACAGGGTCTTCGGATTTCTTTGGAAACACCATATATTTT CASSYSGTGSSDFFGNTIYF few TRBD1 TRBJ1-3 TRBV6-2/TRBV6-3
TGTGCCAGCAGCTCCCAACTAGCGGGGACAGATACGCAGTATTTT CASSSQLAGTDTQYF - TRBD2 TRBJ2-3 TRBV7-6
TGTGCCAGCAGCTCTGACAGGGCAGATACGCAGTATTTT CASSSDRADTQYF few TRBD1 TRBJ2-3 TRBV11-3
TGTGCCAGCAGCCAAGGTATGAGGGGTAATGAGCAGTTCTTC CASSQGMRGNEQFF many - TRBJ2-1 TRBV3-1
TGTGCCAGCAGCTACTCCCGACAAGACATCTATAATTCACCCCTCCACTTT CASSYSRQDIYNSPLHF - - TRBJ1-6 TRBV7-8
TGCGCCAGCAGCCAATTCGCCGATTTCTATAATTCACCCCTCCACTTT CASSQFADFYNSPLHF many - TRBJ1-6 TRBV4-1